Listed below are T cell receptor beta chains from one sample, sequenced in a study of Graves' ophthalmopathy and Graves' hyperthyroidism. One entry per CDR3 protein results from TCRdb running MiXCR on the multiplex PCR reads. Here the sample spans almost 750,000 distinct CDR3 sequences, roughly 40% being singletons. The sample comprised peripheral blood. The receptors come from an adult man with Graves' ophthalmopathy. Both conserved end residues are part of each CDR3. The order of the fields is CDR3 protein, CDR3 DNA, D gene, CDR3 length, clone size, V gene, J gene. A D gene is named only where the DNA matches it firmly. For some rows the clone size is stated as once, few or many, or as a class when expanded; others skip it.

CASSPRTRGINEQFF	TGTGCCAGCAGCCCCCGGACTCGAGGTATCAATGAGCAGTTCTTC	NA	15	once	TRBV7-9	TRBJ2-1
CSVLWLAEETQYF	TGCAGTGTCCTGTGGCTAGCGGAAGAGACCCAGTACTTC	TRBD2	13	NA	TRBV20-1	TRBJ2-5
CASSPTASANYGYTF	TGTGCCAGCAGTCCTACAGCATCGGCTAACTATGGCTACACCTTC	NA	15	NA	TRBV7-8	TRBJ1-2
CASSRASSLSEQYF	TGCGCCAGCTCGAGGGCCTCATCCCTATCCGAGCAGTACTTC	NA	14	few	TRBV5-1	TRBJ2-7
CASRRQRQETQYF	TGTGCCAGCAGAAGACAGAGACAAGAGACCCAGTACTTC	NA	13	few	TRBV10-2	TRBJ2-5
CSGYGTGEYGYTF	TGCAGCGGGTATGGGACAGGGGAGTATGGCTACACCTTC	TRBD1	13	NA	TRBV29-1	TRBJ1-2
CSAPDRINAYEQYF	TGCAGTGCTCCGGACAGGATCAATGCCTACGAGCAGTACTTC	TRBD1	14	once	TRBV20-1	TRBJ2-7
CASSTQRQGARNTEAFF	TGTGCCAGCAGCACTCAGAGACAGGGGGCAAGGAACACTGAAGCTTTCTTT	TRBD1	17	many	TRBV9	TRBJ1-1
CASSLGGTGGFGGYTF	TGTGCCAGCAGTCTCGGCGGGACAGGGGGCTTCGGTGGCTACACCTTC	TRBD1	16	NA	TRBV27	TRBJ1-2
CASVEDRGQGGYTF	TGTGCCAGCGTTGAAGACAGGGGGCAGGGTGGCTACACCTTC	TRBD1	14	few	TRBV2	TRBJ1-2
CASSYSPSGESYEQYF	TGTGCCAGCAGTTACTCCCCTAGCGGGGAATCTTACGAGCAGTACTTC	TRBD2	16	NA	TRBV10-3	TRBJ2-7
CASSLDNHGYTF	TGTGCCAGCAGCTTAGACAACCATGGCTACACCTTC	NA	12	many	TRBV7-9	TRBJ1-2
CASSHWGENSPLHF	TGCGCCAGCAGCCACTGGGGGGAAAATTCACCCCTCCACTTT	NA	14	NA	TRBV4-1	TRBJ1-6
CSVGDKINQPQHF	TGCAGCGTGGGAGACAAGATCAATCAGCCCCAGCATTTT	NA	13	many	TRBV29-1	TRBJ1-5
CASSVGGSQRSYEQYF	TGTGCCAGCAGCGTAGGCGGGAGTCAGCGGTCCTACGAGCAGTACTTC	TRBD2	16	NA	TRBV9	TRBJ2-7
CASSVSPPRVEDQPQHF	TGTGCCAGCAGCGTATCCCCCCCACGGGTGGAGGATCAGCCCCAGCATTTT	NA	17	few	TRBV9	TRBJ1-5
CASSPRWGADTQYF	TGCGCCAGCAGCCCTCGTTGGGGCGCAGATACGCAGTATTTT	NA	14	NA	TRBV4-3	TRBJ2-3
CASSLGRGTETQYF	TGTGCCAGCAGCTTAGGTAGGGGTACAGAGACCCAGTACTTC	NA	14	few	TRBV7-2	TRBJ2-5
CSVGQQGEASADEQYF	TGCAGCGTGGGACAACAGGGGGAGGCTAGCGCGGACGAGCAGTACTTC	TRBD1	16	many	TRBV29-1	TRBJ2-7
CASSVARGSDSPLHF	TGTGCCAGCAGCGTAGCGCGGGGATCGGATTCACCCCTCCACTTT	NA	15	many	TRBV9	TRBJ1-6
CASSLAAGQGRRVTQYF	TGTGCCAGCAGCTTAGCGGCCGGACAGGGACGCCGAGTGACCCAGTACTTC	TRBD1	17	NA	TRBV7-9	TRBJ2-5
CASRTDRKQETQYF	TGTGCCAGCAGAACTGACAGAAAGCAAGAGACCCAGTACTTC	NA	14	NA	TRBV7-2	TRBJ2-5
CSARGGLAGDHEQYF	TGCAGTGCCAGAGGTGGACTAGCGGGAGACCACGAGCAGTACTTC	TRBD2	15	NA	TRBV20-1	TRBJ2-7